A selection of T cell receptor beta chains follows, all from one sample in a study of tissue T cells after allogeneic stem cell transplantation. The repertoire was sequenced with immunoSEQ multiplex PCR; TCRdb's copy has only in-frame clones and lacks some. The sample has 7,500 to 10,000 clones; around 64% are singletons. The input for sequencing was tissue from the ileum, taken at autopsy. The receptors were sampled from a woman aged 18 to 49 with breast cancer. Both conserved end residues are trimmed from each CDR3. Fields, in order: CDR3 protein, V gene, J gene.

CDR3 protein: ASTIGQGMGNEQF; V gene: TRBV27; J gene: TRBJ2-1
CDR3 protein: ASTAGRGNIQY; V gene: TRBV7-2; J gene: TRBJ2-4
CDR3 protein: ASSVDLGHSYEQY; V gene: TRBV9; J gene: TRBJ2-7
CDR3 protein: ASNADRTSYEQY; V gene: TRBV6-5; J gene: TRBJ2-7
CDR3 protein: ASSPVRGFRGLAGVCEQF; V gene: TRBV12-1; J gene: TRBJ2-1
CDR3 protein: ASSHRGNEQF; V gene: TRBV6-2/TRBV6-3; J gene: TRBJ2-1
CDR3 protein: ASSPVLNEQF; V gene: TRBV18; J gene: TRBJ2-1
CDR3 protein: ASEGTETEAF; V gene: TRBV28; J gene: TRBJ1-1
CDR3 protein: ASSWGDLRADTQY; V gene: TRBV19; J gene: TRBJ2-3
CDR3 protein: ASSLSGTSTEAF; V gene: TRBV27; J gene: TRBJ1-1
CDR3 protein: ASSQESGSSYNEQF; V gene: TRBV4-2; J gene: TRBJ2-1
CDR3 protein: ATSDYTGEDTEAF; V gene: TRBV24-1; J gene: TRBJ1-1